The 9 T cell receptor beta chains listed next were all sequenced from one sample in a study of vaccination and CD4 T cells after COVID-19 (dated by TCRdb to between 2022 and 2023). The library was obtained by PCR. Reads for this sample came from an Illumina iSeq 100. TCR sequencing of DNA from cultured CD4+ T cells used the Oncomine TCR Beta short-read assay at the Johns Hopkins FTIC core. TCRdb reanalyzed the raw reads on its own, using fastp at Q25 for trimming and MiXCR for clone calling, and kept in-frame beta chains. Duplicate CDR3 protein sequences are folded into a single record with the most common DNA and genes. The sample data list around 5,000 distinct CDR3 sequences, and roughly two fifths of these were observed just once. 40% to 45% of the sample comes from the top ten. What the treatment or condition label conveys for this sample: roughly 11-day PBMC culture with coronavirus spike peptide pools or control peptides (ViraFEST assay). CD4+ T cells from unexposed donors were collected before the COVID-19 pandemic (2011-2018).

Their antigen targets remain unknown. Sequenced: CD4+ T cells from blood, cultured in vitro. These receptors were taken from a human donor in good health.

The chain employs TRBV6-1 and TRBJ2-3, with D possibly TRBD1 on 6 matching bases. Germline V gene sequence: CDR1 MNHNS, CDR2 SASEGT. With 4 bases removed from V and 1 base from J, the gap between germline ends came to 6 bases. The CDR3 loop spans 13 amino acids. CDR3 sequence reads: CASSGTGTDTQYF. Written as DNA, the CDR3 is TGTGCCAGCAGTGGGACAGGCACAGATACGCAGTATTTT.

This chain joins TRBV12-3 or TRBV12-4 and TRBJ2-7, with 9 bases lining up with TRBD1. Unmatched junction bases numbered 3, after V lost 3 bases and J lost 3 bases. The CDR3 sequence is 14 residues long. CDR3 residues: CASSFQDRGYEQYF. CDR3 nucleotide sequence: TGTGCCAGCAGTTTCCAGGACAGGGGCTACGAGCAGTACTTC.

This clonotype rates as large. V is TRBV5-3 and J is TRBJ1-1, with D possibly TRBD1 on 5 matching bases. TRBV5-3 is assigned to the ORF class and has an uncertain function. The ends were cut back, 4 bases at V and 4 bases at J, with 23 bases in the middle. The CDR3 is 17 residues long. CDR3 sequence reads: CARSLSVHRGNGTEAFF. Here the CDR3 DNA reads TGTGCCAGAAGCCTGAGTGTGCATCGGGGGAATGGCACTGAAGCTTTCTTT.

This rearrangement joins TRBV27 to TRBJ1-2; D is uncertain. Germline V gene sequence: CDR1 MNHEY, CDR2 SMNVEV (reference sequence). Trimming took 0 bases from V and 4 from J, leaving 12 bases between them. The length of the CDR3 is 15 residues. The CDR3: CASSLSDGISYGYTF. CDR3 in DNA: TGTGCCAGCAGTTTATCGGACGGGATCTCCTATGGCTACACCTTC.

The chain joins TRBV12-3 or TRBV12-4 to TRBJ1-2, with TRBD1 matching 11 bases. Trimming took 6 bases from V and 4 from J; bases not matched to a gene: 7. The CDR3 has 15 residues. The CDR3 spells CASRIGQGAGYGYTF. CDR3 DNA sequence: TGTGCCAGCAGGATTGGACAGGGGGCGGGCTATGGCTACACCTTC.

The CDR3 DNA sequence: TGTGCCAGCAGTGTTCGGAGACAGGGAGGTGAGCAGTTCTTC. Protein sequence: CASSVRRQGGEQFF. The rearrangement uses TRBV2 and TRBJ2-1, with D tentatively TRBD1 (7 bases). Trimming pared 4 bases from V and 9 bases from J, leaving 16 bases between. CDR1 is SNHLY, CDR2 FYNNEI, per germline. The CDR3 runs to 14 residues. The variable domain in full, with the rest retrieved from reference TRBV2 and TRBJ2-1, is EPEVTQTPSHQVTQMGQEVILRCVPISNHLYFYWYRQILGQKVEFLVSFYNNEISEKSEIFDDQFSVERPDGSNFTLKIRSTKLEDSAMYFCASSVRRQGGEQFFGPGTRLTVL.

This clonotype was detected only a few times. The chain recombines TRBV15 with TRBJ1-2; possibly TRBD1 for D (5 bases). V was trimmed by 4 bases and J by 8 bases, leaving 14 bases between them. The CDR3 totals 13 residues. CDR1 and CDR2 (germline): LNHNV, YYDKDF (reference sequence). The CDR3 DNA reads as TGTGCCACCAGCATGAGAGGGGAATCGGGCTACACCTTC. It yields the protein CATSMRGESGYTF.

The chain has TRBV7-3 and TRBJ2-2; TRBD1 might be the D (6 bases). This CDR3 has 14 residues. The germline V gene encodes CDR1 SGHTA and CDR2 FQGTGA. V lost 5 bases and J lost 5, with 12 bases in between. The chain's CDR3 is CASSVSGETGELFF. CDR3 DNA: TGTGCCAGCAGCGTTTCAGGGGAAACCGGGGAGCTGTTTTTT.

The chain joins TRBV5-4 to TRBJ1-1; TRBD1 matches at 8 bases. V gave up 4 bases and J gave up 5 bases; unmatched junction bases: 7. There are 14 residues in the CDR3. The germline V gene has CDR1 SGHNT and CDR2 YYREEE (reference sequence). CDR3 protein: CASSADREWTEAFF. CDR3 DNA sequence: TGTGCCAGCAGCGCGGACAGGGAGTGGACTGAAGCTTTCTTT.